What follows are 17 T cell receptor beta chains derived from one specimen sequenced in a study of shared clonotypes between healthy human individuals. Generated by immunoSEQ multiplex PCR, the TCRdb table keeps only in-frame clones and is missing some. Seen here are approximately 2.5 million clones, about 92% observed once, and the top ten hold roughly 0.15%. Sequencing input: naive CD4+ T cells sorted from blood. The subset denotes: CD45RA+ positively selected. The receptors stem from a man younger than 35 in good health.

The genes are TRBV5-1 and TRBJ2-7; 12 nucleotides line up with TRBD2. CDR1 and CDR2 (germline): SGHRS, YFSETQ. Trimming at V came to 4 bases and at J to 5 bases, leaving 4 bases not matched to a gene. This CDR3 has 14 amino acids. The CDR3 DNA reads TGCGCCAGCAGCCTGCGACTAGCGGGAGACGAGCAGTACTTC. Its translation is CASSLRLAGDEQYF.

V is TRBV7-2 and J is TRBJ2-3; D is ambiguous. The ends were cut back, 5 bases at V and 7 bases at J, with 16 bases in the middle. The CDR3 is 14 amino acids. The germline V gene encodes CDR1 SGHTA and CDR2 FQGNSA. The CDR3 nucleotides are TGTGCCAGCAGCCTGGCAAAAAGGGCTTATACGCAGTATTTT. This codes for CASSLAKRAYTQYF.

The chain is built from TRBV5-1 and TRBJ2-5; 11 nucleotides match TRBD2. This CDR3 comprises 17 residues. CDR1 is SGHRS and CDR2 is YFSETQ in the germline V gene. V shed 0 bases, J shed 5 bases, and the junction held 9 bases outside the gene matches. The CDR3 loop is CASSLVTSGALGETQYF. The CDR3 bases are TGCGCCAGCAGCTTGGTGACTAGCGGGGCCCTAGGGGAGACCCAGTACTTC.

This clone was picked up one time. V gene TRBV7-2 combines with J gene TRBJ2-5; 9 nucleotides agree with TRBD2. Losses at the gene ends were 1 base for V and 1 base for J; bases not matched to a gene: 10. Germline CDR1 is SGHTA and CDR2 is FQGNSA. There are 18 residues in the CDR3. CDR3 region: CASSLGGLAGSFQETQYF. The CDR3 DNA sequence: TGTGCCAGCAGCTTAGGTGGGCTAGCGGGGTCGTTCCAAGAGACCCAGTACTTC.

This chain joins TRBV30 and TRBJ2-7, with D tentatively TRBD1 (6 bases). In germline, CDR1 is GTSNPN, CDR2 SVGIG (reference sequence). The CDR3 has 15 residues. V was clipped by 2 bases and J by 6 bases, with 20 bases between them. CDR3 loop: CAWSPEQGTASEQYF. CDR3 sequence (DNA): TGTGCCTGGAGTCCCGAACAGGGAACCGCATCCGAGCAGTACTTC.

The J gene is TRBJ2-5, the V gene TRBV11-2; 8 positions agree with TRBD2. V lost 5 bases to trimming and J lost 3 bases; unmatched junction nucleotides: 8. Germline V gives CDR1 SGHAT, CDR2 FQNNGV. The CDR3 is 15 residues long. DNA of the CDR3: TGTGCCAGCAGCACCGACGGGGGGGTTGAAGAGACCCAGTACTTC. It translates to CASSTDGGVEETQYF.

This chain joins TRBV5-1 and TRBJ2-7; 9 bases agree with TRBD2. This CDR3 has 15 residues. The V segment lost 4 bases and the J segment 1 base; nucleotides outside the gene matches: 6. CDR1 and CDR2 from the germline V gene are SGHRS and YFSETQ. CDR3 in amino acids: CASSAGTSTSYEQYF. In nucleotides, the CDR3 is TGCGCCAGCAGCGCCGGGACTAGCACGTCCTACGAGCAGTACTTC.

The chain has TRBV6-6 and TRBJ1-5, with D perhaps TRBD1 (5 bases). The germline CDR1 and CDR2 sequences are MNHNY and SVGAGI (reference sequence). V shed 4 bases and J shed 5 bases, with 12 bases lying between them. The CDR3 has 14 amino acids. The CDR3 here is CASSFRVNDQPQHF. The CDR3 DNA sequence: TGTGCCAGCAGTTTCAGGGTCAACGATCAGCCCCAGCATTTT.

The J gene is TRBJ2-5, the V gene TRBV5-1, with 16 bases that match TRBD2. The CDR3 runs to 17 residues. Germline CDR1 and CDR2: SGHRS and YFSETQ. The ends lost 4 bases at V and 4 bases at J; junction bases unmatched: 7. The CDR3 protein is CASSLGTSGGAIETQYF. For the CDR3, the DNA is TGCGCCAGCAGCCTCGGGACTAGCGGGGGGGCGATAGAGACCCAGTACTTC.

The gene calls are TRBV6-6 and TRBJ2-5; D gene uncertain. Germline V gene data show CDR1 as MNHNY and CDR2 as SVGAGI (reference sequence). The CDR3 is 14 amino acids. Trimming shortened V by 4 bases and J by 1 base, and 10 bases separated the two germline ends. The CDR3 DNA reads as TGTGCCAGCAGTTCTAGTAGTCCCCAAGAGACCCAGTACTTC. This gives the protein CASSSSSPQETQYF.

This clone was recorded only once. The same CDR3 is also encoded by other DNA sequences in this sample. The CDR3 DNA follows: TGTGCCAGCAGCTCCAGGGGCTCTAACACCGGGGAGCTGTTTTTT. Protein sequence: CASSSRGSNTGELFF. This chain joins TRBV7-2 and TRBJ2-2, with D perhaps TRBD1 (6 bases). The CDR3 runs to 15 residues. Looked up from germline, CDR1 is SGHTA and CDR2 is FQGNSA. V gave up 4 bases and J gave up 2 bases, with 11 bases separating them.

The V call is TRBV5-6, the J call TRBJ2-7; no reliable D call. V lost 1 base, J lost 1 base, and 6 bases lay in between. CDR1 SGHDT and CDR2 YYEEEE come from the germline V gene. The CDR3 length is 13 residues. Here the CDR3 DNA reads TGTGCCAGCAGCTTGATCAGGTCCTACGAGCAGTACTTC. Translating gives CASSLIRSYEQYF.

This clone was picked up a small number of times. The gene calls are TRBV2 and TRBJ1-4; no clear D. The CDR3 totals 12 residues. V was clipped by 3 bases and J by 12 bases, with 11 bases between them. Germline CDR1 and CDR2: SNHLY and FYNNEI. CDR3 sequence reads: CASSDLGSELFF. CDR3 DNA sequence: TGTGCCAGCAGTGATCTTGGCTCGGAACTGTTTTTT.

This clone was seen only a few times. This CDR3 is also generated by other DNA sequences in the sample. The chain recombines TRBV6-6 with TRBJ2-3, with D hard to call. The germline V gene has CDR1 MNHNY and CDR2 SVGAGI (reference sequence). CDR3 size: 11 residues. V lost 6 bases to trimming and J lost 1 base, with 2 bases between them. The CDR3 coding sequence is TGTGCCAGCAGCCGCACAGATACGCAGTATTTT. Its protein is CASSRTDTQYF.

The rearrangement links TRBV7-6 to TRBJ2-1; D call uncertain. V was pared by 5 bases and J by 8 bases, with 10 bases between. This CDR3 is built from 12 residues. CDR1 is SGHVS, CDR2 FNYEAQ, per germline. The CDR3 DNA is TGTGCCAGCAGCGCCCGGCGATATGAGCAGTTCTTC. Translation: CASSARRYEQFF.

Only one count was recorded for this clone. The V gene is TRBV5-6, the J gene TRBJ2-3, with 7 bases that match TRBD2. Per the germline V gene, CDR1 is SGHDT and CDR2 is YYEEEE. Trimming removed 4 bases from V and 2 bases from J; junction bases left unmatched: 13. The CDR3 spans 17 residues. CDR3 protein: CASSPWTRVRNTDTQYF. CDR3 nucleotides: TGTGCCAGCAGCCCCTGGACTAGGGTTCGAAACACAGATACGCAGTATTTT.

This chain links TRBV6-1 with TRBJ2-7, with D hard to call. V lost 2 bases to trimming and J lost 0 bases, with 14 bases between them. Looked up from germline, CDR1 is MNHNS and CDR2 is SASEGT. This CDR3 has 16 residues. This CDR3 is CASSEFRAANSYEQYF. DNA for the CDR3: TGTGCCAGCAGTGAATTTAGGGCAGCAAACTCCTACGAGCAGTACTTC.